This T cell receptor beta chain emerged from a study of cytomegalovirus exposure and HLA in healthy donors. Study-wide background: T cells numbering about 200 million yielded some 100 million unique TCR beta sequences in an earlier analysis. Approximately 85 million unique TCRs from HLA-typed donors were held in an early data release.

J lost 5 bases, V lost 0 bases, and 5 bases had no gene match. CDR1 and CDR2 from the germline V gene are SGDLS and YYNGEE. This CDR3 is built from 14 residues. Study-level findings and limits: Reportedly, fewer N-insertions than the approximately 700-donor mean appeared in an Asian-associated ancestry cluster in a later analysis. Later analysis showed most CMV-associated TCR beta chains appearing HLA-restricted.

The primer mix had 60 Vbeta and 13 Jbeta primers. The assay was immunoSEQ multiplex PCR, and TCRdb's table has in-frame clones only and misses some. The sample shows about 180,000 clones, about 82% of them seen only once. With respect to this clone: The antigen is not known.

J is TRBJ2-7 and V is TRBV9; 7 bases are shared with TRBD1. Material: PBMCs. The TCR sequence derives from a man between 18 and 29 years old in good health and CMV-seronegative. Here the CDR3 reads CASSVGQGGHEQYF. The CDR3 DNA sequence: TGTGCCAGCAGCGTAGGACAGGGCGGCCACGAGCAGTACTTC.